These T cell receptor beta chains were read from a single sample in a study of early T cells in non-severe SARS-CoV-2 infection. TCRdb re-called the 5' RACE reads through MiXCR, storing one row per CDR3 protein. The top ten clones hold 20% to 25% of a sample with 25,000 to 35,000 distinct CDR3 sequences, less than 7% of them seen once. Sequenced: whole blood. The receptor set was obtained from an adult who was a healthcare worker with PCR-confirmed SARS-CoV-2 infection or an uninfected control (not recorded which). Both conserved end residues are part of each CDR3. Fields, in order: V gene, CDR3 length, clone size, J gene, D gene, CDR3 protein, CDR3 DNA. A D gene is named only where the DNA matches it firmly. Where a row states a size, it is once, few, many or the class of an expanded clone; other rows omit it.

>TRBV20-1|13|few|TRBJ2-5|TRBD2
CSALAGGLETQYF
TGCAGTGCTCTAGCGGGGGGGCTAGAGACCCAGTACTTC
>TRBV5-4|13|few|TRBJ2-1|TRBD2
CASSLGTSGEQFF
TGTGCCAGCAGCTTGGGGACTAGCGGGGAGCAGTTCTTC
>TRBV12-3/TRBV12-4|15|few|TRBJ1-1|TRBD1
CASSLRTGRNTEAFF
TGTGCCAGCAGTCTAAGGACAGGGCGGAACACTGAAGCTTTCTTT
>TRBV7-2|15|few|TRBJ2-1|.
CASSLVGLPEEEQFF
TGTGCCAGCAGCTTAGTGGGACTCCCCGAAGAAGAGCAGTTCTTC
>TRBV6-6|15|.|TRBJ2-1|.
CASSYALVSWNEQFF
TGTGCCAGCAGTTACGCACTAGTGTCTTGGAATGAGCAGTTCTTC
>TRBV5-1|14|few|TRBJ2-7|.
CASSLNPNSYEQYF
TGCGCCAGCAGCTTAAACCCAAACTCCTACGAGCAGTACTTC
>TRBV7-9|14|many|TRBJ2-3|.
CASSLDRTMGEQYF
TGTGCCAGCAGCTTAGACAGGACGATGGGTGAGCAGTATTTT
>TRBV6-1|17|many|TRBJ1-2|.
CASTTRGRTPTNYGYTF
TGTGCCAGCACCACCCGGGGCAGGACGCCGACTAACTATGGCTACACCTTC
>TRBV7-6|18|few|TRBJ2-3|TRBD2
CASSLGRLTSGGAYTQYF
TGTGCCAGCAGCTTAGGACGGCTAACTAGCGGGGGGGCCTATACGCAGTATTTT
>TRBV19|16|.|TRBJ1-4|TRBD1
CASSTTGRTTNEKLFF
TGTGCCAGTAGTACGACAGGGCGGACAACTAATGAAAAACTGTTTTTT
>TRBV20-1|11|many|TRBJ2-7|.
CSARNGYEQYF
TGCAGTGCTAGAAACGGCTACGAGCAGTACTTC
>TRBV21-1|22|few|TRBJ2-6|.
CASSNESKPPGQLTSGANVLTF
TGTGCCAGCAGCAACGAATCTAAACCTCCGGGACAGCTTACCTCTGGGGCCAACGTCCTGACTTTC
>TRBV11-2|15|many|TRBJ2-7|TRBD1
CASSLDRGRTYEQYF
TGTGCCAGCAGCTTAGACAGGGGGCGGACCTACGAGCAGTACTTC
>TRBV11-1|15|few|TRBJ2-3|TRBD2
CASSPGLGSTDTQYF
TGTGCCAGCAGCCCGGGACTAGGATCCACAGATACGCAGTATTTT
>TRBV11-2|18|many|TRBJ2-1|TRBD2
CASSLRTSGGSNYNEQFF
TGTGCCAGCAGCCTTCGGACTAGCGGGGGGTCAAACTACAATGAGCAGTTCTTC
>TRBV3-1|16|few|TRBJ2-4|.
CASSLLGQSGRDIQYF
TGTGCCAGCAGCCTTCTGGGACAATCGGGGAGGGACATTCAGTACTTC
>TRBV12-3/TRBV12-4|17|.|TRBJ1-1|.
CASSFWTFDQGGTEAFF
TGTGCCAGCAGTTTCTGGACATTTGACCAAGGGGGCACTGAAGCTTTCTTT
>TRBV7-8|13|many|TRBJ2-5|.
CASSSGPRETQYF
TGTGCCAGCAGCTCGGGACCTAGGGAGACCCAGTACTTC
>TRBV5-4|17|.|TRBJ2-2|TRBD2
CASSLAAGLAGTGELFF
TGTGCCAGCAGCTTGGCCGCGGGACTAGCAGGCACCGGGGAGCTGTTTTTT
>TRBV7-9|15|few|TRBJ2-2|.
CASSFQAANTGELFF
TGTGCCAGCAGCTTCCAAGCAGCGAACACCGGGGAGCTGTTTTTT
>TRBV20-1|14|many|TRBJ2-3|.
CSARFGDSTDTQYF
TGCAGTGCCCGATTTGGGGATAGCACAGATACGCAGTATTTT
>TRBV10-3|13|many|TRBJ1-2|TRBD1
CAISEGTGSGYTF
TGTGCCATCAGTGAAGGGACAGGGTCTGGCTACACCTTC
>TRBV6-6|14|.|TRBJ1-2|TRBD1
CASKGTESNYGYTF
TGTGCCAGCAAAGGGACAGAGAGTAACTATGGCTACACCTTC
>TRBV4-2|13|many|TRBJ2-2|.
CASSPPRGGELFF
TGTGCCAGCAGCCCCCCCCGGGGGGGGGAGCTGTTTTTT
>TRBV5-1|14|few|TRBJ2-7|.
CASSSAEGTYEQYF
TGCGCCAGCAGCTCCGCAGAGGGTACCTACGAGCAGTACTTC
>TRBV6-2/TRBV6-3|14|.|TRBJ1-1|.
CASIHTPEGTEAFF
TGTGCCAGCATCCACACCCCTGAAGGGACTGAAGCTTTCTTT
>TRBV10-3|12|many|TRBJ1-2|.
CAISPGRDGYTF
TGTGCCATCAGCCCGGGACGGGATGGCTACACCTTC
>TRBV30|12|many|TRBJ2-7|.
CAWSLASYEQYF
TGTGCCTGGAGCTTAGCGAGCTACGAGCAGTACTTC